The 30 T cell receptor beta chains in this list originate from one sample, sequenced in a study of cytomegalovirus exposure and HLA in healthy donors. 60 Vbeta and 13 Jbeta primers were used in PCR. Sequencing used immunoSEQ multiplex PCR; TCRdb keeps in-frame clones, though not all of them. The table shows 250,000 or so clones, with about nine tenths occurring only once. The source material was PBMCs. The receptors stem from a girl aged 2-10 years in good health and CMV-seronegative.

The rearrangement uses TRBV30 and TRBJ2-5; TRBD2 agrees at 13 bases. In germline, CDR1 is GTSNPN, CDR2 SVGIG (reference sequence). V shed 5 bases and J 5 bases; nucleotides not matched to a gene: 5. The CDR3 is 14 residues long. The CDR3, as DNA: TGTGCCTGGGGGACTAGCGGGATAGGGGAGACCCAGTACTTC. Translated: CAWGTSGIGETQYF.

This chain connects TRBV5-1 to TRBJ2-7; D unclear. Between the trimmed V and J ends, which lost 3 bases and 2 bases, there was a span of 9 bases. The CDR3 is 13 amino acids. From germline, CDR1 is SGHRS and CDR2 YFSETQ. The CDR3 protein is CASSSGLTYEQYF. DNA for the CDR3: TGCGCCAGCAGCTCAGGCCTAACCTACGAGCAGTACTTC.

V gene TRBV30 combines with J gene TRBJ1-5, with D tentatively TRBD1 (5 bases). The CDR3 contains 12 residues. V was trimmed by 5 bases and J by 9 bases, leaving 14 bases between them. Germline V CDR1 and CDR2: GTSNPN, SVGIG (reference sequence). The CDR3 nucleotides are TGTGCCTGGGACAGCCCTCAATGGCCCCAGCATTTT. It codes for CAWDSPQWPQHF.

The chain has TRBV2 and TRBJ2-1, with TRBD2 matching over 9 bases. The CDR3 extends over 15 amino acids. J was trimmed by 5 bases and V by 3 bases; bases with no gene match: 5. Germline lookup yields CDR1 SNHLY and CDR2 FYNNEI. The CDR3 here is CASSDVAGANNEQFF. The CDR3, as DNA: TGTGCCAGCAGTGATGTAGCGGGAGCGAACAATGAGCAGTTCTTC.

This chain links TRBV6-6 with TRBJ2-2; 13 bases match TRBD2. The CDR3 runs to 16 residues. From germline, CDR1 is MNHNY and CDR2 SVGAGI (reference sequence). V dropped 6 bases and J dropped 5; count of bases not matched to a gene: 6. Written as DNA, the CDR3 is TGTGCCAGCAGGAAGGGACTAGCGGGGAAAACCGGGGAGCTGTTTTTT. Encoded protein: CASRKGLAGKTGELFF.

The rearrangement joins TRBV28 to TRBJ1-4; the match to TRBD1 covers 12 bases. Trimming removed 5 bases from V and 8 bases from J; junction bases left unmatched: 6. Germline CDR1 and CDR2: MDHEN and SYDVKM. The CDR3 is 15 amino acids. The CDR3 DNA sequence: TGTGCCAGCAGTCCAGGGACAGGGGGCGGCGAAAAACTGTTTTTT. As protein: CASSPGTGGGEKLFF.

This sequence joins TRBV28 and TRBJ1-1; 7 nucleotides line up with TRBD1. The trim removed 6 bases at V and 4 bases at J, leaving 8 bases unmatched. This CDR3 has 14 amino acids. Looked up from germline, CDR1 is MDHEN and CDR2 is SYDVKM. The CDR3 reads CASSLQGWATEAFF. The CDR3 region has the DNA TGTGCCAGCAGCTTACAGGGGTGGGCCACTGAAGCTTTCTTT.

The gene calls are TRBV5-1 and TRBJ2-5; 10 nucleotides align to TRBD2. The CDR3 has 15 amino acids. V lost 0 bases to trimming and J lost 3 bases; unmatched junction nucleotides: 2. The germline V gene has CDR1 SGHRS and CDR2 YFSETQ. The CDR3 sequence: CASSLGLAGKETQYF. The CDR3 DNA follows: TGCGCCAGCAGCTTGGGACTAGCGGGTAAAGAGACCCAGTACTTC.

The V gene is TRBV29-1, the J gene TRBJ2-3; no clear D gene. The CDR3 is 12 residues long. CDR1 and CDR2 from the germline V gene are SQVTM and ANQGSEA. V gave up 3 bases and J gave up 1 base, with 5 bases separating them. For the CDR3, the DNA is TGCAGCGTTGAGGCGGGCACAGATACGCAGTATTTT. It specifies CSVEAGTDTQYF.

The J gene is TRBJ2-3, the V gene TRBV9; a weak D match, TRBD2 (5 bases). Trimming shortened V by 10 bases and J by 1 base, and 13 bases separated the two germline ends. The CDR3 extends over 13 amino acids. CDR1 SGDLS and CDR2 YYNGEE come from the germline V gene. CDR3 protein: CAAKRACTDTQYF. The CDR3 nucleotides are TGTGCCGCGAAGAGGGCTTGCACAGATACGCAGTATTTT.

The chain combines TRBV5-1 with TRBJ1-6, with 7 bases matching TRBD1. CDR3 size: 14 residues. CDR1 and CDR2 (germline): SGHRS, YFSETQ. V lost 3 bases to trimming and J lost 8 bases; unmatched junction nucleotides: 5. CDR3 in amino acids: CASSWGQLDSPLHF. CDR3 in DNA: TGCGCCAGCAGCTGGGGACAGCTAGATTCACCCCTCCACTTT.

This chain joins TRBV6-5 and TRBJ1-1; D remains unclear. CDR1 is MNHEY, CDR2 SVGAGI, per germline. Trimming took 7 bases from V and 7 from J, leaving 10 bases between them. The CDR3 has 11 amino acids. The CDR3 loop is CASILDNEAFF. Here the CDR3 DNA reads TGTGCCAGCATCCTCGACAATGAAGCTTTCTTT.

V is TRBV19 and J is TRBJ2-2; 12 bases match TRBD2. The CDR3 runs 13 residues. Germline V gene lookup returns CDR1 LNHDA and CDR2 SQIVND (reference sequence). Germline trimming cut 8 bases from V and 8 bases from J; bases unmatched to any gene: 3. CDR3 sequence reads: CASGGTSGGELFF. The CDR3 nucleotides read TGTGCCAGTGGGGGGACTAGCGGGGGGGAGCTGTTTTTT. The full variable domain, completed using reference TRBV19 and TRBJ2-2, is DGGITQSPKYLFRKEGQNVTLSCEQNLNHDAMYWYRQDPGQGLRLIYYSQIVNDFQKGDIAEGYSVSREKKESFPLTVTSAQKNPTAFYLCASGGTSGGELFFGEGSRLTVL.

The chain carries TRBV5-1 and TRBJ1-6; 9 bases line up with TRBD1. The V gene's germline CDR1 is SGHRS and CDR2 YFSETQ. The CDR3 length is 18 residues. V shed 2 bases, J shed 10 bases, and the junction held 16 bases outside the gene matches. CDR3 coding DNA: TGCGCCAGCAGCTTACGGGGGACAGGGACAGGTATCGGATCACCCCTCCACTTT. Translating it yields CASSLRGTGTGIGSPLHF.

This chain links TRBV18 with TRBJ2-3; D may be TRBD2 (6 bases). The CDR3 sequence is 14 residues long. The germline V gene has CDR1 KGHSH and CDR2 LQKENI. V lost 2 bases to trimming and J lost 0 bases, with 6 bases between them. CDR3 DNA sequence: TGTGCCAGCTCACCAGGGACTAGCACAGATACGCAGTATTTT. This encodes CASSPGTSTDTQYF. The complete variable domain, with remaining parts taken from reference TRBV18 and TRBJ2-3, reads NAGVMQNPRHLVRRRGQEARLRCSPMKGHSHVYWYRQLPEEGLKFMVYLQKENIIDESGMPKERFSAEFPKEGPSILRIQQVVRGDSAAYFCASSPGTSTDTQYFGPGTRLTVL.

The V call is TRBV25-1, the J call TRBJ1-6; D remains unclear. Germline V lookup: CDR1 MGHDK, CDR2 SYGVNS. Trimming took off 4 bases at V and 8 bases at J, with 12 bases between the two ends. This CDR3 has 14 residues. CDR3 protein: CASSAFLGDSPLHF. The CDR3 coding sequence is TGTGCCAGCAGTGCCTTTTTGGGAGATTCACCCCTCCACTTT.

The chain links TRBV4-1 to TRBJ2-1; D is uncertain. V dropped 2 bases and J dropped 6 bases, with 8 bases sitting between them. The CDR3 length is 13 residues. The V gene's germline CDR1 is MGHRA and CDR2 YSYEKL. For the CDR3, the DNA is TGCGCCAGCAGCCAATGGCCTCCCAATGAGCAGTTCTTC. Protein: CASSQWPPNEQFF.

This clone was recorded a few times. The chain couples TRBV5-1 to TRBJ2-7, with 8 positions matching TRBD1. The CDR3 covers 15 residues. Germline CDR1 and CDR2: SGHRS and YFSETQ. The J segment lost 5 bases and the V segment lost 4 bases, leaving 11 bases of the junction unmatched. The CDR3 sequence is CASSTRTGWHDEQYF. In DNA form, the CDR3 reads TGCGCCAGCAGCACTCGGACAGGGTGGCACGACGAGCAGTACTTC.

The V call is TRBV5-1, the J call TRBJ2-7; possible D gene TRBD2, 6 bases. CDR1 is SGHRS and CDR2 is YFSETQ in the germline V gene. V lost 4 bases and J 1 base, leaving 12 bases between the germline ends. The CDR3 is made up of 14 amino acids. The CDR3 protein is CASSPLSGSYEQYF. CDR3 bases: TGCGCCAGCAGCCCCCTTAGCGGATCCTACGAGCAGTACTTC.

The CDR3 here is CASVARRENTEAFF. The CDR3 DNA sequence: TGTGCTAGTGTGGCGAGACGGGAGAACACTGAAGCTTTCTTT. The chain uses TRBV12-5 and TRBJ1-1; D is uncertain. Germline V CDR1 and CDR2: LGHNT, FRNRAP. The CDR3 is made up of 14 amino acids. The V and J ends lost 7 bases and 1 base respectively, with 13 bases between them.

CDR3 sequence (DNA): TGTGCCAGCAGCTTAAGCGGCATCAATCAGCCCCAGCATTTT. Protein: CASSLSGINQPQHF. This sequence joins TRBV11-2 and TRBJ1-5, with D uncertain. The CDR3 consists of 14 residues. The germline CDR1 and CDR2 sequences are SGHAT and FQNNGV. Deletions cut 2 bases from V and 3 bases from J, with 8 bases between.

V is TRBV27 and J is TRBJ1-6; 7 nucleotides line up with TRBD1. Per the germline V gene, CDR1 is MNHEY and CDR2 is SMNVEV (reference sequence). With 1 base clipped from V and 7 bases from J, the junction kept 7 bases outside the gene matches. This CDR3 region has 16 residues. The DNA for the CDR3 is TGTGCCAGCAGTTTATTGGGACAGATGTACAATTCACCCCTCCACTTT. Translating gives CASSLLGQMYNSPLHF.

The chain employs TRBV5-6 and TRBJ2-5, with 9 bases that match TRBD2. The length of the CDR3 is 17 residues. CDR1 is SGHDT, CDR2 YYEEEE, per germline. The ends lost 7 bases at V and 4 bases at J; junction bases unmatched: 17. The CDR3 protein is CASFLQSWREGIETQYF. CDR3 coding DNA: TGTGCCAGCTTCCTCCAATCCTGGCGGGAGGGCATAGAGACCCAGTACTTC.

This chain uses TRBV2 with TRBJ1-2; no definite D call. The germline CDR1 and CDR2 sequences are SNHLY and FYNNEI. Trimming cost V 3 bases and J 1 base, with 6 bases left between them. This CDR3 is 13 amino acids long. CDR3 sequence: CASSDEVNYGYTF. In DNA form, the CDR3 reads TGTGCCAGCAGTGACGAGGTTAACTATGGCTACACCTTC. Complete variable domain (other parts from reference TRBV2 and TRBJ1-2): EPEVTQTPSHQVTQMGQEVILRCVPISNHLYFYWYRQILGQKVEFLVSFYNNEISEKSEIFDDQFSVERPDGSNFTLKIRSTKLEDSAMYFCASSDEVNYGYTFGSGTRLTVV.

This chain connects TRBV28 to TRBJ2-2; perhaps TRBD1 as D (5 bases). Trimming cost V 3 bases and J 5 bases, with 13 bases left between them. Per germline, CDR1 MDHEN and CDR2 SYDVKM. This CDR3 contains 15 residues. The CDR3 DNA reads TGTGCCAGCAGTTTCTTAGGGGTAGGGACCGGGGAGCTGTTTTTT. Encoded protein: CASSFLGVGTGELFF.

V gene TRBV28 combines with J gene TRBJ2-2; TRBD1 matches at 7 bases. The J segment lost 3 bases and the V segment lost 5 bases, leaving 6 bases of the junction unmatched. The CDR3 has 15 residues. Germline lookup yields CDR1 MDHEN and CDR2 SYDVKM. In DNA, the CDR3 is TGTGCCAGCAGTCCGGGACAGACATACACCGGGGAGCTGTTTTTT. This sequence encodes CASSPGQTYTGELFF. Full variable domain (remainder filled in from reference TRBV28 and TRBJ2-2): DVKVTQSSRYLVKRTGEKVFLECVQDMDHENMFWYRQDPGLGLRLIYFSYDVKMKEKGDIPEGYSVSREKKERFSLILESASTNQTSMYLCASSPGQTYTGELFFGEGSRLTVL.

The chain couples TRBV6-5 to TRBJ1-2; D is perhaps TRBD1 (5 bases). The CDR3 sequence is 13 residues long. Germline assignment: CDR1 MNHEY and CDR2 SVGAGI. Trimming shortened V by 4 bases and J by 4 bases, and 10 bases separated the two germline ends. The CDR3 reads CASSSDRRYGYTF. For the CDR3, the DNA is TGTGCCAGCAGTTCCGACAGACGCTATGGCTACACCTTC.

A single count supports this clone. This chain links TRBV19 with TRBJ2-3; 11 bases match TRBD1. CDR3 length: 15 residues. V shed 5 bases, J shed 2 bases, and the junction held 3 bases outside the gene matches. The V gene's germline CDR1 is LNHDA and CDR2 SQIVND (reference sequence). The CDR3 DNA reads as TGTGCCAGTAGTCCAGGACAGGGGGCCACAGATACGCAGTATTTT. Encoded protein: CASSPGQGATDTQYF.

The V and J genes are TRBV7-2 and TRBJ1-1; D perhaps matches TRBD1 (6 bases). V was shortened by 5 bases and J by 4 bases, with 11 bases between the two germline ends. The length of the CDR3 is 13 residues. The V gene's germline CDR1 is SGHTA and CDR2 FQGNSA. CDR3: CASSQQGGTEAFF. CDR3 coding DNA: TGTGCCAGCAGCCAACAGGGTGGCACTGAAGCTTTCTTT.

J is TRBJ1-4 and V is TRBV5-1; 8 positions match TRBD1. Germline trimming cut 0 bases from V and 8 bases from J; bases unmatched to any gene: 6. The CDR3 runs 15 residues. Germline CDR1 and CDR2: SGHRS and YFSETQ. The CDR3 spells CASSLVSGGSEKLFF. The CDR3, as DNA: TGCGCCAGCAGCTTGGTGTCAGGGGGCTCCGAAAAACTGTTTTTT. Full variable domain (outside the CDR3, taken from reference TRBV5-1 and TRBJ1-4): KAGVTQTPRYLIKTRGQQVTLSCSPISGHRSVSWYQQTPGQGLQFLFEYFSETQRNKGNFPGRFSGRQFSNSRSEMNVSTLELGDSALYLCASSLVSGGSEKLFFGSGTQLSVL.